This TCR beta chain was identified in a study of blood T cells in healthy people across ages (dated by TCRdb to the mid-2010s). In terms of the full investigation: In model experiments, template switching captured roughly one uniquely barcoded TCR beta cDNA molecule for every two T cells. The donors were split into four age groups: young (average about 16 years), middle-aged (39), aged (more than 60) and long-lived (roughly 86). Using the same blood draw, the study looked at two additional independent replicas of 1 million unique cDNA reads for two donors, one aged 18 to 30 and the other aged 80 or older. Donors of different ages were randomly distributed across sequencing lanes to avoid experimental bias. Using deep sequencing normalized with unique cDNA molecular identifiers, the study measured how TCR beta repertoire diversity changes with age.

This clonotype was found a few times. Its antigen remains unidentified. Per-base qualities were not stored, and no clone one base away is much larger. Beyond this particular receptor, the publication reports: Compared with the aged group, more naive CD4+ T cells, fewer expanded clones and increased TCR diversity were shown by the long-lived group, suggesting age selection. Observed TCR beta diversity correlated strongly with the percentage of naive T cells measured by flow cytometry. The CMV infection status of donors was not known, potentially confounding age-related changes in expanded clonotypes. Estimates of total diversity from one million sequenced T cells were regarded as lower bounds and underestimates. Because profiling used bulk unsorted PBMCs, naive and antigen-experienced compartments could not be compared conclusively. Observed TCR beta diversity per million T cells fell roughly linearly with age, and a significant reduction was already apparent by age around 36.

Receptor libraries were prepared by 5' RACE. TCRdb shows the sequencer as Illumina HiSeq 2500. A second PCR of roughly 7 to 12 cycles was run with a J-beta primer mix and a sample-barcoded 5' primer. A template-switch 5' adaptor carrying 12 random nucleotides introduced a unique molecular identifier onto each TCR beta cDNA molecule. Each sample yielded at least 2.5 million CDR3-containing paired-end reads. All of the RNA was converted into first-strand cDNA using the Mint cDNA synthesis kit, with a TRBC-specific oligonucleotide serving as the primer. Following uracil-DNA glycosylase treatment, all cDNA underwent a first 18-cycle PCR with the universal primers M1SS and BC2_uni_R. The authors' analysis ran thus. For normalization, 1 million high-quality reads were randomly selected from each sample, with every read carrying a distinct molecular identifier. Reads sharing molecular identifiers were discarded rather than binned into consensus sequences. CDR3 identification, clonotype clustering and error correction used MiTCR with a Q25 quality threshold and the strictest error-elimination algorithm. Lower-bound total TCR beta diversity was estimated with a nonparametric unseen species model using Euler transformation. TCRdb handled the public reads itself, with Q25 trimming in fastp and clone calling in MiXCR, and kept productive beta chains. Every distinct CDR3 protein forms one entry, paired with its most common genes and DNA. These V and J calls originate from TCRdb's pipeline instead of the authors' own analysis. Across this sample there are about 290,000 distinct CDR3 sequences, with 25% to 30% seen only once. Around 30% of the sample lies in the top ten.

Donors were 30 to 45 systemically healthy Caucasian individuals from Russia aged roughly 6 to 95 years. Ten milliliters of peripheral blood were drawn from each donor into EDTA-treated Vacutainer tubes. PBMCs were isolated by Ficoll-Paque density-gradient centrifugation, with at least 7 million obtained per sample. Trizol reagent was used to extract total RNA from the PBMCs, yielding at least 5.5 micrograms per sample. Naive CD45RAhigh/CD27high T cell percentages were measured by flow cytometry on a PBMC aliquot from every donor. From a lookup of the germline V gene (reference sequence), CDR1 and CDR2 are SEHNR and FQNEAQ. V and J are truncated by 3 bases and 1 base respectively, leaving an intervening sequence of 9 bases. From its cysteine to its phenylalanine, the CDR3 spans 14 amino acids. The kept DNA is CDR3 alone, 42 bases in frame from the first base.

The chain links TRBV7-9 with TRBJ2-5, with no reliable assignment of the D segment. Material: blood. The TCR was taken from a woman aged 70-85 years in good health. The DNA sequence is given as TGTGCCAGCAGCTTTCGGCAGACCCAAGAGACCCAGTACTTC. Its product reads: CASSFRQTQETQYF.